Sequencing of this TCR beta chain was carried out in a study of response to subunit inactivated influenza vaccine. Note on this clonotype: Its antigen is unidentified.

V was pared by 5 bases and J by 5 bases, with 7 bases of the junction left unmatched. The CDR3 has 16 amino acids. CDR1 MGHRA and CDR2 YSYEKL come from the germline V gene. General observations from the study: Every seasonal influenza vaccination brings in few new T cells, the authors suggested.

TCRdb re-called the RT-PCR reads through MiXCR, storing one row per CDR3 protein. The sample shows approximately 500,000 distinct CDR3 sequences, roughly 13% of them seen only once. V is TRBV4-1 and J is TRBJ2-2, with 11 bases fitting TRBD1. This receptor was taken from a man aged 45-65 years who received an inactivated influenza vaccine. The input for sequencing was PBMCs from blood, taken 40 to 50 days after vaccination. CDR3 region: CASSVGQGVLTGELFF. The CDR3 region has the DNA TGCGCCAGCAGCGTGGGACAGGGGGTTCTAACCGGGGAGCTGTTTTTT.